Each of the 6 T cell receptor beta chains below was sequenced from the same sample in a study of T-cell memory formation after mild COVID-19. MiXCR was run by TCRdb on the 5' RACE reads, yielding one entry per CDR3 protein. The sample has about 360,000 distinct CDR3 sequences; approximately 14% are singletons. The sample consisted of PBMCs or a T cell subset sorted from them (not recorded which). The source is a man aged 18 to 29 who had mild COVID-19 (a few samples of this study predate the infection). Cell type and time point are not known.

The genes are TRBV7-3 and TRBJ1-1, with a possible D match to TRBD1 (5 bases). The CDR3 is made up of 16 amino acids. The V and J ends lost 2 bases and 6 bases respectively, with 19 bases between them. From germline, CDR1 is SGHTA and CDR2 FQGTGA. CDR3 DNA: TGTGCCAGCAGCTTAGCCCCGGGGCCGGCTATATCTGAAGCTTTCTTT. Translated: CASSLAPGPAISEAFF.

The chain carries TRBV6-1 and TRBJ1-1; TRBD1 aligns across 7 bases. This CDR3 is 14 amino acids long. V lost 5 bases to trimming and J lost 8 bases; unmatched junction nucleotides: 11. Germline-derived CDR1 and CDR2 are MNHNS and SASEGT. The CDR3 region has the DNA TGTGCCAGCAGTTACTACCTAACAGGGGAGGAAGCTTTCTTT. Its protein product is CASSYYLTGEEAFF.

To note about this clonotype: The junction shows a germline mismatch at one end, possibly a read error. V is TRBV12-3 or TRBV12-4 and J is TRBJ2-4; 9 nucleotides line up with TRBD1. This CDR3 spans 15 amino acids. This CDR3 reads CDSSTVQGALGIQYF. DNA for the CDR3: TGTGACAGCAGCACCGTACAGGGGGCTCTAGGCATTCAGTACTTC.

This clonotype has at least ten counts. This chain's CDR3 is CASRVLAGLGDEQFF. CDR3 nucleotides: TGTGCCAGCAGAGTACTAGCGGGGTTAGGGGATGAGCAGTTCTTC. This chain joins TRBV7-2 and TRBJ2-1; 10 nucleotides agree with TRBD2. This CDR3 has 15 amino acids. Losses at the gene ends were 6 bases for V and 8 bases for J; bases not matched to a gene: 10. Germline CDR1 SGHTA, CDR2 FQGNSA.

CDR3: CASSQDMAGRSTDTQYF. For the CDR3, the DNA is TGTGCCAGCAGCCAAGATATGGCGGGCAGAAGCACAGATACGCAGTATTTT. The chain is built from TRBV4-2 and TRBJ2-3, with D perhaps TRBD2 (5 bases). The CDR3 spans 17 residues. Trimming took off 0 bases at V and 0 bases at J, with 13 bases between the two ends. The germline gives CDR1 LGHNA, CDR2 YNFKEQ.

This clonotype was seen many times. The rearrangement links TRBV18 to TRBJ1-1; no clear D gene. In germline, CDR1 is KGHSH, CDR2 LQKENI. The CDR3 has 13 residues. V was shortened by 3 bases and J by 5 bases, with 10 bases between the two germline ends. As DNA, the CDR3 is TGTGCCAGCTCACCGCGTGTGGGGACTGAAGCTTTCTTT. Protein: CASSPRVGTEAFF.